This T cell receptor (beta chain) emerged from a study of control samples from healthy donors and cancer patients. TCRdb's copy holds only in-frame clones and misses some; the assay was immunoSEQ multiplex PCR. This table has about 130,000 clones, roughly 95% appearing once. Germline CDR1 SGHTA, CDR2 FQGNSA. V shed 4 bases and J shed 1 base, with 7 bases lying between them. CDR3 length: 13 amino acids. The sequencing input was blood. This chain links TRBV7-2 with TRBJ1-1; D gene uncertain. The sequence came from a man aged 30 to 45 in good health. CDR3 amino acids: CASSYLTNTEAFF. The CDR3 region has the DNA TGTGCCAGCAGCTACCTTACGAACACTGAAGCTTTCTTT. Full variable domain (outside the CDR3, taken from reference TRBV7-2 and TRBJ1-1): GAGVSQSPSNKVTEKGKDVELRCDPISGHTALYWYRQSLGQGLEFLIYFQGNSAPDKSGLPSDRFSAERTGGSVSTLTIQRTQQEDSAVYLCASSYLTNTEAFFGQGTRLTVV.